Shown below are 10 T cell receptor beta chains from a single sample sequenced in a study of early T cells in non-severe SARS-CoV-2 infection. One entry per CDR3 protein results from TCRdb running MiXCR on the 5' RACE reads. The sample shows about 81,000 distinct CDR3 sequences, around 5.6% of them seen only once. The sequenced sample was whole blood. The receptors here all came from an adult who was a healthcare worker with PCR-confirmed SARS-CoV-2 infection or an uninfected control (not recorded which).

V is TRBV7-6 and J is TRBJ2-1; D is unclear. V lost 5 bases and J lost 2, with 13 bases in between. The length of the CDR3 is 15 residues. Germline assignment: CDR1 SGHVS and CDR2 FNYEAQ. CDR3 sequence reads: CASSATTTPYNEQFF. The CDR3 DNA is TGTGCCAGCAGCGCAACAACCACCCCCTACAATGAGCAGTTCTTC.

This clonotype was seen at least ten times. The J gene is TRBJ2-7, the V gene TRBV10-3, with D possibly matching TRBD2 (5 bases). This CDR3 spans 15 amino acids. CDR1 ENHRY and CDR2 SYGVKD come from the germline V gene. V lost 3 bases and J 3 bases, leaving 15 bases between the germline ends. CDR3 in amino acids: CAISDPGSPFYEQYF. For the CDR3, the DNA is TGTGCCATCAGTGACCCGGGATCTCCCTTCTACGAGCAGTACTTC.

CDR3 loop: CASSLGRAKFF. The CDR3, as DNA: TGCGCCAGCAGCTTGGGTCGGGCAAAGTTCTTC. The chain uses TRBV5-1 and TRBJ2-1; D not resolved. CDR1 and CDR2 from the germline V gene are SGHRS and YFSETQ. Between the trimmed V and J ends, which lost 0 bases and 14 bases, there was a span of 9 bases. This CDR3 has 11 residues.

This sequence joins TRBV28 and TRBJ2-2, with D perhaps matching TRBD1 (6 bases). Trimming cost V 5 bases and J 9 bases, with 10 bases left between them. The germline gives CDR1 MDHEN, CDR2 SYDVKM. CDR3 length equals 12 residues. The DNA of the CDR3 is TGTGCCAGCAGTACGACAGGTCGGGAGCTGTTTTTT. Translating gives CASSTTGRELFF.

The table lists this clonotype with a few counts. The chain uses TRBV6-2 or TRBV6-3 and TRBJ1-5, with D possibly matching TRBD1 (6 bases). The germline V gene encodes CDR1 MNHEY and CDR2 SVGEGT. V was shortened by 6 bases and J by 4 bases, with 13 bases between the two germline ends. This CDR3 has 14 residues. The CDR3 here is CASRNRDLNQPQHF. The CDR3 region has the DNA TGTGCCAGCAGGAACAGGGATTTGAATCAGCCCCAGCATTTT.

At least ten counts were recorded for this clonotype. J is TRBJ2-1 and V is TRBV5-1, with 8 bases aligning to TRBD1. Germline CDR1 reads SGHRS; CDR2 reads YFSETQ. The V segment lost 5 bases and the J segment 8 bases; nucleotides outside the gene matches: 9. CDR3 length: 14 residues. The CDR3 spells CASRHQGALDEQFF. The CDR3 nucleotides read TGCGCCAGCAGGCACCAGGGGGCTTTGGATGAGCAGTTCTTC.

V usage is TRBV7-9 and J usage is TRBJ1-3, with TRBD1 as a possible D gene (5 bases). Germline loops: CDR1 SEHNR, CDR2 FQNEAQ (reference sequence). V gave up 5 bases and J gave up 0 bases, with 20 bases separating them. The CDR3 totals 18 residues. The CDR3 spells CASSPRVRGGDSGNTIYF. CDR3 coding DNA: TGTGCCAGCAGCCCCCGAGTTCGGGGGGGAGACTCTGGAAACACCATATATTTT.

The V gene is TRBV7-2, the J gene TRBJ2-3; D might be TRBD1 (6 bases). Germline V gene lookup returns CDR1 SGHTA and CDR2 FQGNSA. This CDR3 has 16 residues. V was trimmed by 5 bases and J by 2 bases, leaving 17 bases between them. The CDR3 sequence is CASSEGTGTNTDTQYF. The DNA for the CDR3 is TGTGCCAGCAGCGAAGGAACCGGGACAAACACAGATACGCAGTATTTT.

Only a few counts were recorded for this clonotype. J is TRBJ1-1 and V is TRBV6-2 or TRBV6-3; no firm D call. The V end lost 7 bases, the J end lost 8 bases, and 14 bases lay between the germline ends. The CDR3 contains 12 residues. Germline V gene lookup returns CDR1 MNHEY and CDR2 SVGEGT. Here the CDR3 DNA reads TGTGCCAGCACCCGGCTGGTTGGAGAAGCTTTCTTT. Translation: CASTRLVGEAFF.

This clonotype was seen a single time. CDR3 protein: CASSQTKVNEQFF. DNA for the CDR3: TGTGCCAGCAGCCAGACCAAGGTCAATGAGCAGTTCTTC. The V gene is TRBV3-1, the J gene TRBJ2-1; D remains unclear. The CDR3 spans 13 residues. Between the trimmed V and J ends, which lost 3 bases and 6 bases, there was a span of 9 bases. Germline CDR1 reads LGHDT; CDR2 reads YNNKEL (reference sequence).